The entry that follows covers one TCR beta chain sequence. Its antigen is currently unknown. CDR1 and CDR2 from the germline V gene are LNHDA and SQIVND (reference sequence). With 7 bases removed from V and 4 bases from J, the gap between germline ends came to 11 bases. The CDR3 totals 14 residues. This sample is part of a study of cytotoxic CD8 clonotypes in ibrutinib-treated CLL. Study at large: Across samples, productive templates numbered a few hundred thousand and productive rearrangements reached 80,000 to 100,000 on average.

Notes on the study in general: Baseline clonality, higher than in age-matched healthy donors, tracked circulating CD8+ T-cell counts.

Method: immunoSEQ multiplex PCR; TCRdb's copy keeps in-frame clones and lacks some. This table has under 200,000 clones, roughly 80% appearing once. Specimen: PBMCs, collected after 24 months of ibrutinib treatment. This TCR was sampled from a human donor with chronic lymphocytic leukemia. The rearrangement joins TRBV19 to TRBJ2-6; D is perhaps TRBD2 (5 bases). The CDR3: CASTEGAGANVLTF. DNA of the CDR3: TGTGCCAGTACCGAGGGCGCCGGGGCCAACGTCCTGACTTTC.